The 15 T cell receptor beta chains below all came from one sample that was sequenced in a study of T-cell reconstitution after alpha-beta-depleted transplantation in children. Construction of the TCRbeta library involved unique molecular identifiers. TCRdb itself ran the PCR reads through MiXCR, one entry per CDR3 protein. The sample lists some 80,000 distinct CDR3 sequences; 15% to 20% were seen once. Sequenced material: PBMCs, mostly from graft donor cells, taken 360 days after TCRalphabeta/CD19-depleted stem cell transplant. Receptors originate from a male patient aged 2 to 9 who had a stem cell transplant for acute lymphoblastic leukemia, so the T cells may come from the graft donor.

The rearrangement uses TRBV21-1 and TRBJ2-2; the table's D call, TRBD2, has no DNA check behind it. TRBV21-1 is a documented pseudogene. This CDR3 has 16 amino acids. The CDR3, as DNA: TGTGCCAGCAGCAGTACCGGGACTAGAGGAACCGGGGAGCTGTTTTTT. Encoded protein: CASSSTGTRGTGELFF.

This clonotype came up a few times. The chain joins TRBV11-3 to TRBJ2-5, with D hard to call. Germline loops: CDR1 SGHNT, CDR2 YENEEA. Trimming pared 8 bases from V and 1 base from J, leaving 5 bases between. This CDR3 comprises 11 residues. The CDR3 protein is CASGVQETQYF. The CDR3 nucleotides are TGTGCCAGCGGGGTCCAAGAGACCCAGTACTTC.

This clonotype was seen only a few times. This chain's CDR3 is CASKQRGNEQFF. DNA of the CDR3: TGTGCCAGCAAGCAAAGGGGTAATGAGCAGTTCTTC. V gene TRBV2 combines with J gene TRBJ2-1; D may be TRBD1 (5 bases). Germline V CDR1 and CDR2: SNHLY, FYNNEI. The CDR3 length is 12 residues. Trimming took off 7 bases at V and 7 bases at J, with 11 bases between the two ends. Filled out from reference TRBV2 and TRBJ2-1, the complete variable domain reads EPEVTQTPSHQVTQMGQEVILRCVPISNHLYFYWYRQILGQKVEFLVSFYNNEISEKSEIFDDQFSVERPDGSNFTLKIRSTKLEDSAMYFCASKQRGNEQFFGPGTRLTVL.

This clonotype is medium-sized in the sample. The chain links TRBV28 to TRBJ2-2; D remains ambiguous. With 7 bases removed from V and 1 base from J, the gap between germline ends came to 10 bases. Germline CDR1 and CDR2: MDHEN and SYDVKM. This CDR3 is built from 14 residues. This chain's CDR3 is CASKTELNTGELFF. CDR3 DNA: TGTGCCAGCAAGACGGAATTGAACACCGGGGAGCTGTTTTTT.

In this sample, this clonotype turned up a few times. The CDR3 DNA is TGCGCCAGCAGCCAAGAAGGAGCTCTGGGGGCCTACAATGAGCAGTTCTTC. It encodes CASSQEGALGAYNEQFF. V and J are TRBV4-1 and TRBJ2-1; D possibly matches TRBD1 or TRBD2 (5 bases each). Per the germline V gene, CDR1 is MGHRA and CDR2 is YSYEKL. This CDR3 has 17 residues. The V end was cut by 0 bases, the J end by 2 bases, with 14 bases between.

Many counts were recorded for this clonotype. The CDR3 DNA is TGTGCCAGCAGCTTATGGGCGGGAAATTACAATGAGCAGTTCTTC. Its translation: CASSLWAGNYNEQFF. The gene calls are TRBV11-2 and TRBJ2-1; D perhaps matches TRBD2 (6 bases). Germline values: CDR1 SGHAT, CDR2 FQNNGV. V was cut by 2 bases and J by 4 bases, with 12 bases left in between. The CDR3 sequence is 15 residues long.

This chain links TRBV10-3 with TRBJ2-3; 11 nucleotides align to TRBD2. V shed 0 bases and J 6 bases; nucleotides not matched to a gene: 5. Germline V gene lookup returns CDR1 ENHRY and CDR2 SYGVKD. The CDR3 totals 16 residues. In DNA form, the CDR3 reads TGTGCCATCAGTGAGTCGACTAGCGGGGTCATTGATACGCAGTATTTT. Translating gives CAISESTSGVIDTQYF.

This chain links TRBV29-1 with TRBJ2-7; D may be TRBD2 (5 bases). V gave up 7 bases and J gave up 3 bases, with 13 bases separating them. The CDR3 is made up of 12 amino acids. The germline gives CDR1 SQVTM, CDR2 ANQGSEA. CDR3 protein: CSALTRDYEQYF. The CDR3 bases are TGCAGCGCCCTGACCCGGGACTACGAGCAGTACTTC.

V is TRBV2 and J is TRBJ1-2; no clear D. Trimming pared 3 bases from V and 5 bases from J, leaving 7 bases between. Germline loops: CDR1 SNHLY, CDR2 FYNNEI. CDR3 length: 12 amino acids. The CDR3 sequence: CASSDEYYGYTF. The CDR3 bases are TGTGCCAGCAGTGACGAATATTATGGCTACACCTTC.

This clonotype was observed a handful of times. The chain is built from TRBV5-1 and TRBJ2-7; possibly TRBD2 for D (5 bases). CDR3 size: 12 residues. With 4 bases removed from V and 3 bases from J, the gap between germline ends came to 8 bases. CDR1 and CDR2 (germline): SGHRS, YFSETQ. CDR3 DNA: TGCGCCAGCAGCAAGGGAGTCTACGAGCAGTACTTC. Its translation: CASSKGVYEQYF.

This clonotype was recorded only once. As DNA, the CDR3 is TGCGCCAGCAGCCAAGAGTTGAGCGGGAGCTCCTACAATGAGCAGTTCTTC. This encodes CASSQELSGSSYNEQFF. V is TRBV4-1 and J is TRBJ2-1, with 8 nucleotides matching TRBD2. Per germline, CDR1 MGHRA and CDR2 YSYEKL. V was clipped by 0 bases and J by 0 bases; unmatched bases: 4. The CDR3 is 17 residues long.

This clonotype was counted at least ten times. CDR3 protein: CASSLWVGEQYF. Written as DNA, the CDR3 is TGTGCCAGCAGCTTATGGGTTGGCGAGCAGTACTTC. The V call is TRBV13, the J call TRBJ2-7; no clear D. Trimming removed 2 bases at V and 6 bases at J, with 8 bases between. The CDR3 loop spans 12 amino acids. CDR1 is PRHDT and CDR2 is FYEKMQ in the germline V gene (reference sequence).

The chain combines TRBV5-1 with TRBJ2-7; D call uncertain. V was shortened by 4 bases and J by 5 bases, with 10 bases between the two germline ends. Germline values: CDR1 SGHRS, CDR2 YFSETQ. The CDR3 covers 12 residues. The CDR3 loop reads CASSPDKHEQYF. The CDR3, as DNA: TGCGCCAGCAGCCCAGACAAACACGAGCAGTACTTC.

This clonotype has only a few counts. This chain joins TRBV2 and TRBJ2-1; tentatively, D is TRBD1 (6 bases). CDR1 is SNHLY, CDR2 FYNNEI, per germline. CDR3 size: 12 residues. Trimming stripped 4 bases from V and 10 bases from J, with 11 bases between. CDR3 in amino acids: CASSGRGSEQFF. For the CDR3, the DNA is TGTGCCAGCAGTGGCAGGGGCAGCGAGCAGTTCTTC.

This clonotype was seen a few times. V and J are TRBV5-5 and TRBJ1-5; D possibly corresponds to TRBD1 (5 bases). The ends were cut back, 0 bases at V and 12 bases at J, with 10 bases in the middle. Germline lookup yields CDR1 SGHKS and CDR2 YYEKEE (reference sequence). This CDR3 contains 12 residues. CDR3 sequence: CASSLAGDFQHF. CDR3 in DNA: TGTGCCAGCAGCTTGGCCGGGGACTTCCAGCATTTT.